This entry features one T cell receptor beta chain sequence. What it recognizes is unknown. V dropped 5 bases and J dropped 3 bases, with 11 bases sitting between them. Looked up from germline, CDR1 is SGHNT and CDR2 is YENEEA. This CDR3 has 15 residues. These data belong to a study of T cell responses to AZD1222 COVID-19 vaccine. Data came from immunoSEQ multiplex PCR; TCRdb stores just in-frame clones and leaves some out. The data hold roughly 96,000 clones, with under 90% observed a single time. Study-level findings and limits: None of the repertoires were sampled until the peak T cell response had passed.

The TCR sequence derives from an adult in good health. This material consisted of peripheral blood, taken on day 0 of AZD1222 vaccination. The chain carries TRBV11-3 and TRBJ2-6, with D possibly matching TRBD1 (7 bases). As DNA, the CDR3 is TGTGCCAGCAGCCAGGGGGGTAGTGGGGCCAACGTCCTGACTTTC. This codes for CASSQGGSGANVLTF.